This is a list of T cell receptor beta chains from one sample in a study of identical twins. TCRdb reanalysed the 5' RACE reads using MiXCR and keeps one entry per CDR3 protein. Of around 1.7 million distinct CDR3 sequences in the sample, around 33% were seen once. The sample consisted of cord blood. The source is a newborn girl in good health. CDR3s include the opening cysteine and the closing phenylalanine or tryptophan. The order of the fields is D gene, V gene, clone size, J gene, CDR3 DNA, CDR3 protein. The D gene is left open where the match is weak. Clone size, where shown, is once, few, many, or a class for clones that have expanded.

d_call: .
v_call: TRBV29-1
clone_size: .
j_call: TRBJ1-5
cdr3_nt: TGCAGCGTTGACGGCGGACAGATCAATCAGCCCCAGCATTTT
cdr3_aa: CSVDGGQINQPQHF

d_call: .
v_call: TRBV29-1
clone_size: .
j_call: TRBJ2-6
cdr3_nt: TGCAGCGTTGAGTGGACTGGGGCCAACGTCCTGACTTTC
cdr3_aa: CSVEWTGANVLTF

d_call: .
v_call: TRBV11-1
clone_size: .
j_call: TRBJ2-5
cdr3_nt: TGTGCCAGCAGCCCAGACGACGGGGAGAGAGAGACCCAGTACTTC
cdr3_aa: CASSPDDGERETQYF

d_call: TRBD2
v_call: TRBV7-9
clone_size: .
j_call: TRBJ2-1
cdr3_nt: TGTGCCAGCAGTTCCGGGACTAGCGGGAACGGTGAGCAGTTCTTC
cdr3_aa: CASSSGTSGNGEQFF

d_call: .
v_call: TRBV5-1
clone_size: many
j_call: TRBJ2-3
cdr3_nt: TGCGCCAGCAGCTTAGGGCGTGGGGGAAGAGATACGCAGTATTTT
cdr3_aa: CASSLGRGGRDTQYF

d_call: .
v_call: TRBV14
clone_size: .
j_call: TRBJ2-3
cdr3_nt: TGTGCCAGCAGAAGACTCCCTTTGGGATCCCGCAGATACCAGTATTTT
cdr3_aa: CASRRLPLGSRRYQYF

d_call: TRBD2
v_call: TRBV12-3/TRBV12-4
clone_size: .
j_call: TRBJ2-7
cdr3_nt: TGTGCCAGCAGTCACGGACTAGCGGGCTACGAGCAGTACTTC
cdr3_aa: CASSHGLAGYEQYF

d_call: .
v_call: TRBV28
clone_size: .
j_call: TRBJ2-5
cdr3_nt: TGTGCCAGCAGCGCTTGGAGAGGAACCCGGGAGACCCAGTACTTC
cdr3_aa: CASSAWRGTRETQYF

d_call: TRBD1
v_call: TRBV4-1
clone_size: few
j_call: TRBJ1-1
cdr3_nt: TGCGCCAGCAGCGTCGCTCAAGGACAGGGAGTGAACACTGAAGCTTTCTTT
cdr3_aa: CASSVAQGQGVNTEAFF

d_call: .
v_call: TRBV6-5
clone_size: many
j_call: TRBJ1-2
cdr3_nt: TGTGCCAGCAGTTCCCAGGTCCTCTATGGCTACACCTTC
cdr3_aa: CASSSQVLYGYTF

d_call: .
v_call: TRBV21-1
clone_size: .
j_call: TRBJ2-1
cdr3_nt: TGTGCCAGCAGCACCCGGACTAGCGGCTTGTTGGATGAGCAGTTCTTC
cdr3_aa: CASSTRTSGLLDEQFF

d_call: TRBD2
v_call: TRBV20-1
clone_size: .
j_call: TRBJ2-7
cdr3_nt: TGCAGTGCTAATCCAGCGGGAGCGCGATACAATGAGCAGTACTTC
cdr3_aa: CSANPAGARYNEQYF

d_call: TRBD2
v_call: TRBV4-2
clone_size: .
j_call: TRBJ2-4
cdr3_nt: TGTGCCTGCAGCCTACAAAAATCCGGGACTAGCGGGAGGGCCCCCAAAAACATTCAGTACTTC
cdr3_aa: CACSLQKSGTSGRAPKNIQYF

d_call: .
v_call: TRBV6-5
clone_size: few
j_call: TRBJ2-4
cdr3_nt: TGTGCCAGCAGTTACTCTAGGTTGGGCAAAAACATTCAGTACTTC
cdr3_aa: CASSYSRLGKNIQYF

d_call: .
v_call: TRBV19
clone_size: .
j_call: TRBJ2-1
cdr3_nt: TGTGCCAGGGGGACATTAGGTGTGCAGTTCTTC
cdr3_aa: CARGTLGVQFF

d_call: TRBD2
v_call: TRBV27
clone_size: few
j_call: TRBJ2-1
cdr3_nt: TGTGCCAGTAGAGAGCGGGAAAGAGGGAATGAGCAGTTCTTC
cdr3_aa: CASRERERGNEQFF

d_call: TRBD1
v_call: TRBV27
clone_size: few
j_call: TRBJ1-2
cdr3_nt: TGTGCCAGCAGTTTTACAGGGGCGGATGGCTACACCTTC
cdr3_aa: CASSFTGADGYTF

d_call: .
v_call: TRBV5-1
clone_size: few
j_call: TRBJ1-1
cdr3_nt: TGCGCCAGCAGCTTGGACAGGGCGGCTGAAGCTTTCTTT
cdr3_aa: CASSLDRAAEAFF

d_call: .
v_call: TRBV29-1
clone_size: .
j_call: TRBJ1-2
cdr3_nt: TGCAGCACTGGGACGGCAGACTATGGCTACACCTTC
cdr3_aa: CSTGTADYGYTF

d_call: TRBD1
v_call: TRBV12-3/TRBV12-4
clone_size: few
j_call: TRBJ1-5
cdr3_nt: TGTGCCAGCACCAGGACAGGGAATAGCAATCAGCCCCAGCATTTT
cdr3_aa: CASTRTGNSNQPQHF

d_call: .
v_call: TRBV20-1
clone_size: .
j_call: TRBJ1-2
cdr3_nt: TGCAGTGCTAGAGATTTACGGGGGAGAAGGGTCTATGGCTACACCTTC
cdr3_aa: CSARDLRGRRVYGYTF

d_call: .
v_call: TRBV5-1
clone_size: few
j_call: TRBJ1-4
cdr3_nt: TGCGCCAGCAGCTTGAATCTCGGGGGGCCTAATGAAAAACTGTTTTTT
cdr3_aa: CASSLNLGGPNEKLFF

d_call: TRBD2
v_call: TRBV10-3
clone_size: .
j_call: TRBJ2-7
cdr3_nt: TGTGCCATTCGGACTAGCGGTAGCTCCTACAATGAGCAGTACTTC
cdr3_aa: CAIRTSGSSYNEQYF

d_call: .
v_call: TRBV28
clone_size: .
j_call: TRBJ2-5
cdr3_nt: TGTGCCAGCAGTTTAAGGGGCAGGGGTACCATAGAGACCCAGTACTTC
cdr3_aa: CASSLRGRGTIETQYF

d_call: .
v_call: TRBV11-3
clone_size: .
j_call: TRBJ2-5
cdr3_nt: TGTGCCAGCAGCTTAATGGCAGGGGAGGAGACCCAGTACTTC
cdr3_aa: CASSLMAGEETQYF

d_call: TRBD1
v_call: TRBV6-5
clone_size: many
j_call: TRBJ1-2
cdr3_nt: TGTGCCAGCAGTTATACAGGGGGCAATGGCTACACCTTC
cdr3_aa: CASSYTGGNGYTF

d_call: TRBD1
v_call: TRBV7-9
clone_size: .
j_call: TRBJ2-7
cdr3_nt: TGTGCCAGCAGCTCCCGGACAGGGACGGTACACAATGAGCAGTACTTC
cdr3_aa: CASSSRTGTVHNEQYF

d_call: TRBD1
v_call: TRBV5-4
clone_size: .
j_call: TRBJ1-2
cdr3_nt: TGTGCCAGCAGCTCGACGACAGGGCCCACCTATGGCTACACCTTC
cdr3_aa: CASSSTTGPTYGYTF

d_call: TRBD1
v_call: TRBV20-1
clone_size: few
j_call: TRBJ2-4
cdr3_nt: TGCAGTGCTAGCAGGGGGAGAGAAAACATTCAGTACTTC
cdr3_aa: CSASRGRENIQYF

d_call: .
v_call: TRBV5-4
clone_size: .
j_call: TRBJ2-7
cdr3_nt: TGTGCCAGCAGCTTGTCTAATCGGCCTTCCTACGAGCAGTACTTC
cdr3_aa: CASSLSNRPSYEQYF

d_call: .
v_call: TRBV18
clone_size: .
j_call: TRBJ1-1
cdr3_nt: TGTGCCAGCTCACCTAATCAGATGAACACTGAAGCTTTCTTT
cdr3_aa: CASSPNQMNTEAFF

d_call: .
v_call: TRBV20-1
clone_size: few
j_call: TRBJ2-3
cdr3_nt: TGCAGTGCTAGAGAAATGGGGCGGGTACTCACAGATACGCAGTATTTT
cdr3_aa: CSAREMGRVLTDTQYF

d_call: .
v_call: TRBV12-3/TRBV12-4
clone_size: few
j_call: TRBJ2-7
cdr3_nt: TGTGCCAGCAGTTTTGAAGACGTAGTTGCCTACGAGCAGTACTTC
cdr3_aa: CASSFEDVVAYEQYF

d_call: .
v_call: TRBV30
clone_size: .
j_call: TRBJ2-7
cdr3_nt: TGTGCCTCTTCGTCGACATTCTACTACAATGAGCAGTACTTC
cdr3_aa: CASSSTFYYNEQYF

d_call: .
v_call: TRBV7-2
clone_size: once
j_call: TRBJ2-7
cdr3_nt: TGTGCCAGCAGCCCAGGGACTTTTCCGTCCTACGAGCAGTACTTC
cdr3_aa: CASSPGTFPSYEQYF

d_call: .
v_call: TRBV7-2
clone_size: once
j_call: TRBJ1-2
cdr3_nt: TGTGCCAGCAGCCTAAGGAGAAGGGACTTCTATGGCTACACCTTC
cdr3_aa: CASSLRRRDFYGYTF

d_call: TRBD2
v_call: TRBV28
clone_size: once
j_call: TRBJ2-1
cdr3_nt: TGTGTCAGCAGTTTAAGGGACTACCATGGATCCTACAATGAGCAGTTCTTC
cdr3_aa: CVSSLRDYHGSYNEQFF

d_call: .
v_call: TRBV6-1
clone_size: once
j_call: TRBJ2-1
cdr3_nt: TGTGCCAGCGGAGACTTAAACCCCAATGAGCAGTTCTTC
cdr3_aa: CASGDLNPNEQFF

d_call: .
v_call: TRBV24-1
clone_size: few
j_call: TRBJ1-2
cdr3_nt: TGTGCCACCAGGCGGGACTATGGCTACACCTTC
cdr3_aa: CATRRDYGYTF